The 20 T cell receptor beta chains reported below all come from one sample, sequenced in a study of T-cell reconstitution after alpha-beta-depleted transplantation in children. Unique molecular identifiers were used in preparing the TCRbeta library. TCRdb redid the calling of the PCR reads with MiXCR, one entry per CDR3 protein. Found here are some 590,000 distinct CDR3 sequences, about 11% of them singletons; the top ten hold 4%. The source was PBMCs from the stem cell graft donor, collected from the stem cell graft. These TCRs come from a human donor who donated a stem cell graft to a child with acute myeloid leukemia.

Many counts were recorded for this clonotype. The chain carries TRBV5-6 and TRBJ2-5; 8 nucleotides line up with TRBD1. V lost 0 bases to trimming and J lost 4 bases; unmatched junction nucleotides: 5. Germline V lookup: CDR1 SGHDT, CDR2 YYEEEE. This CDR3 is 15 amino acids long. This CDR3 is CASSLVAGGLETQYF. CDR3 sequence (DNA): TGTGCCAGCAGCTTGGTGGCAGGGGGCTTAGAGACCCAGTACTTC.

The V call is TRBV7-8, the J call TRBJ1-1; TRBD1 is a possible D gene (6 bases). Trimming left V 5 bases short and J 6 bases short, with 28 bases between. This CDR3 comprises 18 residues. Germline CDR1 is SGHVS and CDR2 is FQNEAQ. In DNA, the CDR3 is TGTGCCAGCAGCCGATTCCTCATGTTGACAGGCCGCCAACCTGAAGCTTTCTTT. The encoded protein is CASSRFLMLTGRQPEAFF.

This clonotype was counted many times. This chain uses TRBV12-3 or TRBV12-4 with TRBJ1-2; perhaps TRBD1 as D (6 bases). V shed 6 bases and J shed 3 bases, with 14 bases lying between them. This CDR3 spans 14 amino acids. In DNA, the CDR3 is TGTGCCAGCAGCTCGACAGGTTCGCACTATGGCTACACCTTC. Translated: CASSSTGSHYGYTF.

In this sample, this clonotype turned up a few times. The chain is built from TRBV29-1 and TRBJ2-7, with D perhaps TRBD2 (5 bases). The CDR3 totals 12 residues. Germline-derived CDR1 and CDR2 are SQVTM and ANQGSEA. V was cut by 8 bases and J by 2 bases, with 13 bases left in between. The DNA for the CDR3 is TGCAGCATTGTGAGCGGCCCCTACGAGCAGTACTTC. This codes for CSIVSGPYEQYF.

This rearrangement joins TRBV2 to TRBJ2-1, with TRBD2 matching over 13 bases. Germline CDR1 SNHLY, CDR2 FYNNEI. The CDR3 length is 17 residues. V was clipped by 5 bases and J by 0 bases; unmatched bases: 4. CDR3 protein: CASSLWTSGSSYNEQFF. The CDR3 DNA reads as TGTGCCAGCAGTCTATGGACTAGCGGGAGCTCCTACAATGAGCAGTTCTTC.

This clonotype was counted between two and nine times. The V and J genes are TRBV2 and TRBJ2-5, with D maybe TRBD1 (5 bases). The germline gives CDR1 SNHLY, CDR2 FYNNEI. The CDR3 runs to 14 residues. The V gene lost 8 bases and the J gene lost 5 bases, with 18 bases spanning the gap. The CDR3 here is CASRLERKGETQYF. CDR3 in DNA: TGTGCCAGCCGCCTGGAGAGAAAGGGGGAGACCCAGTACTTC.

CDR3 sequence reads: CASSLGSSNYNEQFF. DNA of the CDR3: TGTGCCAGCAGTTTAGGGAGTAGTAACTACAATGAGCAGTTCTTC. V is TRBV12-3 or TRBV12-4 and J is TRBJ2-1; no firm D call. V was shortened by 1 base and J by 3 bases, with 10 bases between the two germline ends. The CDR3 consists of 15 residues.

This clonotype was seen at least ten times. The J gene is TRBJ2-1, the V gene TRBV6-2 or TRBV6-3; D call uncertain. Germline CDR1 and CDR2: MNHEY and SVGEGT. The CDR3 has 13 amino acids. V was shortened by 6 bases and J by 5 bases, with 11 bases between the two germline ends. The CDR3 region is CASRPGTDNEQFF. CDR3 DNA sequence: TGTGCCAGCAGGCCGGGTACCGACAATGAGCAGTTCTTC.

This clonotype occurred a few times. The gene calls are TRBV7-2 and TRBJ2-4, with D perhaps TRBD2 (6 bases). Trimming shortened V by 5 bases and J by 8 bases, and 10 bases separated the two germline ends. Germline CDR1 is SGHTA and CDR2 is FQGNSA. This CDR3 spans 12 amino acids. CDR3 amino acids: CASSPRLDIQYF. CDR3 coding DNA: TGTGCCAGCAGCCCCAGACTAGACATTCAGTACTTC.

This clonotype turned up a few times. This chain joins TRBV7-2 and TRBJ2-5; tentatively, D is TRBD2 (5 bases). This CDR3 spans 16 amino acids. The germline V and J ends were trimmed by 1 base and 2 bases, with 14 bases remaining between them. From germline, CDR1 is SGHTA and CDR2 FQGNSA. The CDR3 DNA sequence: TGTGCCAGCAGCTTAGGAGGGTTGGTGTTTCAAGAGACCCAGTACTTC. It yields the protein CASSLGGLVFQETQYF.

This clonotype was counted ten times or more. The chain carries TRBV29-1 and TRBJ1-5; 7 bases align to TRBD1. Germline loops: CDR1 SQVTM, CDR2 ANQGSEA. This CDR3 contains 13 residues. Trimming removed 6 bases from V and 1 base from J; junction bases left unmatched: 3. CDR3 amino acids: CSVLGQSNQPQHF. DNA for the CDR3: TGCAGCGTCCTGGGACAGAGCAATCAGCCCCAGCATTTT.

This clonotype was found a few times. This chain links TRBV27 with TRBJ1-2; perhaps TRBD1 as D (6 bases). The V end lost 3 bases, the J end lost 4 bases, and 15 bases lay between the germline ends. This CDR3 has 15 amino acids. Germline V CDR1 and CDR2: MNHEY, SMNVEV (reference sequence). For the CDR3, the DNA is TGTGCCAGCAGTTTCTCCGGGACACGGACCTATGGCTACACCTTC. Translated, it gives CASSFSGTRTYGYTF.

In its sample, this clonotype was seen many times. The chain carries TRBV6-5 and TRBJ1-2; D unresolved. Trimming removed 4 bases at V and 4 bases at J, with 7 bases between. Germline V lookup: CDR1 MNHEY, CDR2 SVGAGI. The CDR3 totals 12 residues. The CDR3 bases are TGTGCCAGCAGTTCACCGACCTATGGCTACACCTTC. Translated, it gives CASSSPTYGYTF.

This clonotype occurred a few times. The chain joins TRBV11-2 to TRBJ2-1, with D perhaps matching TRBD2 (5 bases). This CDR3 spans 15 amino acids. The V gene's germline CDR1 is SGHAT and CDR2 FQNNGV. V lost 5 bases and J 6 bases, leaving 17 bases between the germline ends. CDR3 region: CASSQSGGDLNEQFF. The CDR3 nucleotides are TGTGCCAGCAGCCAGAGCGGCGGAGACCTCAATGAGCAGTTCTTC.

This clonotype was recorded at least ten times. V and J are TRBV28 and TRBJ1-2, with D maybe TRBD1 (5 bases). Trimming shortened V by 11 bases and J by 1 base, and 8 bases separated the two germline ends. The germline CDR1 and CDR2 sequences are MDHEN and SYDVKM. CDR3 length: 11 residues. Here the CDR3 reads CAYGGNYGYTF. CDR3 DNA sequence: TGTGCCTATGGGGGTAACTATGGCTACACCTTC.

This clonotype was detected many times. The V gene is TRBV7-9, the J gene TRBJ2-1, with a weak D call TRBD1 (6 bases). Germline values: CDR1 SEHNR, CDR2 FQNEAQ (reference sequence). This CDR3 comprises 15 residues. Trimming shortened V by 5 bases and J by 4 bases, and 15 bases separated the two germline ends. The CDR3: CASSPRTEPYNEQFF. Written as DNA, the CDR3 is TGTGCCAGCAGCCCCCGGACAGAGCCTTACAATGAGCAGTTCTTC.

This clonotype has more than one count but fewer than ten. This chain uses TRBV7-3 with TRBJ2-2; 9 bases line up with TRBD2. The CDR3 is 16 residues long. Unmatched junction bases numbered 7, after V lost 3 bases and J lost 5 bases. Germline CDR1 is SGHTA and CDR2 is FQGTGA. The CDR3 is CASSFTAGGRTGELFF. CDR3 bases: TGTGCCAGCAGCTTTACAGCGGGAGGCCGTACCGGGGAGCTGTTTTTT.

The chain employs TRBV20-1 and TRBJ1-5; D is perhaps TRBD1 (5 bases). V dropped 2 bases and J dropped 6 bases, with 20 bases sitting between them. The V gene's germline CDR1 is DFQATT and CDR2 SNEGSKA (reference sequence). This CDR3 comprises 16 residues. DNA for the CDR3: TGCAGTGCTAGAAGTCCGTTAAGGGGAGAAAGTCAGCCCCAGCATTTT. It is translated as CSARSPLRGESQPQHF.

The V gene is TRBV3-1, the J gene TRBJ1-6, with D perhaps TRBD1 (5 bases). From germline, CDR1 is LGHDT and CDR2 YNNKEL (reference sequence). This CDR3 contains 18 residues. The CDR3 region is CTFCLDIGTLEYNSPLHF. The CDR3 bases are TGTACCTTCTGTTTGGATATCGGGACTCTGGAGTATAATTCACCCCTCCACTTT.

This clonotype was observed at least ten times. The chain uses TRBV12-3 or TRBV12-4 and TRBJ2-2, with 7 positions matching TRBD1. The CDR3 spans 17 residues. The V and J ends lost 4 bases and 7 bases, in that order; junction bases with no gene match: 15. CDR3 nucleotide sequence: TGTGCCAGCAGTTCCGGGACCAGGGGGTTAGGAGGCGGGGAGCTGTTTTTT. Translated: CASSSGTRGLGGGELFF.